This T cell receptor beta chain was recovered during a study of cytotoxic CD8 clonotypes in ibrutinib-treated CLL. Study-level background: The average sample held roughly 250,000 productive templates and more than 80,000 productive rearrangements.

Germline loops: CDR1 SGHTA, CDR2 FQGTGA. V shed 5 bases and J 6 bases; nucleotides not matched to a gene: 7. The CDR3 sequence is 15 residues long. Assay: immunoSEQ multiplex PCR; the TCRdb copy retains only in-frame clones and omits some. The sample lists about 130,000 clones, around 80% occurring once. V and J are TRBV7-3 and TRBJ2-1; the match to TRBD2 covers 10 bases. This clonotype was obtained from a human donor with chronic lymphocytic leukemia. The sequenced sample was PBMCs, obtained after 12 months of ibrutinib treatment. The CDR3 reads CASSPGAGGVNEQFF. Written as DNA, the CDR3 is TGTGCCAGCAGCCCAGGAGCGGGAGGGGTCAATGAGCAGTTCTTC.